These 11 T cell receptor beta chains were sequenced from one sample in a study of shared clonotypes between healthy human individuals. Using immunoSEQ multiplex PCR, the repertoire was profiled, and TCRdb retains in-frame clones only, with some absent. Counted here are 450,000 to 600,000 clones, 60% to 85% occurring once; the ten biggest clones make up 10% to 15%. The sequenced material came from PBMCs. These TCRs come from a middle-aged woman in good health. Some clones in this sample may be carry-over from other donors' samples.

This sequence joins TRBV25-1 and TRBJ2-5; 7 nucleotides line up with TRBD1. This CDR3 has 15 residues. V trimming: 3 bases; J trimming: 5 bases; junction bases outside the gene matches: 9. Germline-derived CDR1 and CDR2 are MGHDK and SYGVNS. The CDR3 sequence: CASSDDRGPGETQYF. CDR3 sequence (DNA): TGTGCCAGCAGTGATGATAGGGGGCCGGGGGAGACCCAGTACTTC.

CDR3 loop: CASLRQGGDEQYF. CDR3 bases: TGTGCCAGCCTCCGGCAGGGCGGGGACGAGCAGTACTTC. The chain links TRBV6-1 to TRBJ2-7; TRBD2 might be the D (6 bases). V lost 8 bases to trimming and J lost 5 bases, with 16 bases between them. The CDR3 runs to 13 residues. Germline V lookup: CDR1 MNHNS, CDR2 SASEGT.

The chain has TRBV4-2 and TRBJ2-4; TRBD1 might be the D (5 bases). Trimming stripped 2 bases from V and 2 bases from J, with 16 bases between. The CDR3 is 17 residues long. Germline values: CDR1 LGHNA, CDR2 YNFKEQ. CDR3 in DNA: TGTGCCAGCAGCCAACCCCCCACAGGCCCTACCAAAAACATTCAGTACTTC. Translated: CASSQPPTGPTKNIQYF.

The V gene is TRBV6-1, the J gene TRBJ2-1; D ambiguous. Germline loops: CDR1 MNHNS, CDR2 SASEGT. This CDR3 is built from 15 residues. V gave up 7 bases and J gave up 0 bases, with 13 bases separating them. CDR3 region: CASTLQWSSYNEQFF. Here the CDR3 DNA reads TGTGCCAGCACTTTACAATGGAGCTCCTACAATGAGCAGTTCTTC.

This clone was counted between two and nine times. The rearrangement links TRBV2 to TRBJ1-1; 7 bases match TRBD1. Trimming removed 7 bases from V and 1 base from J; junction bases left unmatched: 6. The CDR3 sequence is 14 residues long. Germline CDR1 reads SNHLY; CDR2 reads FYNNEI. The CDR3 nucleotides are TGTGCCAGCAAACAGGGGAGGGGGAACACTGAAGCTTTCTTT. It specifies CASKQGRGNTEAFF.

The chain uses TRBV7-8 and TRBJ2-1, with 10 bases identical to TRBD2. Germline-derived CDR1 and CDR2 are SGHVS and FQNEAQ. CDR3 size: 15 residues. V shed 4 bases and J 6 bases; nucleotides not matched to a gene: 6. The CDR3 DNA reads TGTGCCAGCAGCTCCAGACTAGCGGGTTTCAATGAGCAGTTCTTC. As protein: CASSSRLAGFNEQFF.

The chain's CDR3 is CASSLEGRAFEEQFF. The DNA for the CDR3 is TGCGCCAGCAGCTTGGAAGGGAGGGCCTTTGAAGAGCAGTTCTTC. The V call is TRBV5-1, the J call TRBJ2-1, with 7 bases identical to TRBD2. Germline CDR1 is SGHRS and CDR2 is YFSETQ. Trimming cost V 0 bases and J 10 bases; bases outside gene matches: 10. There are 15 residues in the CDR3. The complete variable domain, with remaining parts taken from reference TRBV5-1 and TRBJ2-1, reads KAGVTQTPRYLIKTRGQQVTLSCSPISGHRSVSWYQQTPGQGLQFLFEYFSETQRNKGNFPGRFSGRQFSNSRSEMNVSTLELGDSALYLCASSLEGRAFEEQFFGPGTRLTVL.

This clone was picked up many times. This sample includes further DNA sequences coding for the same CDR3. This sequence joins TRBV11-2 and TRBJ2-1, with D perhaps assigned TRBD1 or TRBD2 (6 bases each). This CDR3 has 16 residues. V lost 1 base and J lost 4, with 14 bases in between. Germline CDR1 and CDR2: SGHAT and FQNNGV. The DNA for the CDR3 is TGTGCCAGCAGCTTAGGTCCGGGGGCTAGTTACAATGAGCAGTTCTTC. Its translation is CASSLGPGASYNEQFF.

The rearrangement links TRBV10-3 to TRBJ1-2, with D hard to call. Trimming cost V 8 bases and J 2 bases, with 18 bases left between them. This CDR3 has 15 residues. CDR1 and CDR2 from the germline V gene are ENHRY and SYGVKD. The CDR3 loop is CAISPHETDNYGYTF. CDR3 in DNA: TGTGCCATCTCCCCACACGAGACTGACAACTATGGCTACACCTTC.

The CDR3 region is CASSGGLAGVYNEQFF. As DNA, the CDR3 is TGTGCCAGTAGTGGGGGACTAGCGGGCGTCTACAATGAGCAGTTCTTC. The chain links TRBV19 to TRBJ2-1; 12 positions match TRBD2. Germline loops: CDR1 LNHDA, CDR2 SQIVND (reference sequence). The J segment lost 3 bases and the V segment lost 5 bases, leaving 5 bases of the junction unmatched. CDR3 length equals 16 residues.

In nucleotides, the CDR3 is TGCAGCGTCCGAGGTCGCACCAACCAAGAGACCCAGTACTTC. Encoded protein: CSVRGRTNQETQYF. This chain uses TRBV29-1 with TRBJ2-5; D ambiguous. With 6 bases removed from V and 0 bases from J, the gap between germline ends came to 14 bases. Germline CDR1 SQVTM, CDR2 ANQGSEA. The CDR3 is made up of 14 amino acids.